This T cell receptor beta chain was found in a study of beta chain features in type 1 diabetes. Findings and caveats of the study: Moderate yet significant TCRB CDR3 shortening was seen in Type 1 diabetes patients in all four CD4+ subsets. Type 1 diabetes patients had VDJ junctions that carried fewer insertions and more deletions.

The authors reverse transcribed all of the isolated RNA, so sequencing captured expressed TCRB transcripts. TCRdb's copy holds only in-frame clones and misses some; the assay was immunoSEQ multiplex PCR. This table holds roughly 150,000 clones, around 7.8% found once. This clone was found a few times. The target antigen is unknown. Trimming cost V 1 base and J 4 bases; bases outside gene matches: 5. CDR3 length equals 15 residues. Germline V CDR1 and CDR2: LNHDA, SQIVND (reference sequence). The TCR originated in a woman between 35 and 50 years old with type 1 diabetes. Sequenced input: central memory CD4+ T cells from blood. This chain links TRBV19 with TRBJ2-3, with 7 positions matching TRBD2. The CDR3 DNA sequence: TGTGCCAGTAGTATAGGAGCGGGATTGGCAGATACGCAGTATTTT. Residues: CASSIGAGLADTQYF. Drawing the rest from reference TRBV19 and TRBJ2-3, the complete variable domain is DGGITQSPKYLFRKEGQNVTLSCEQNLNHDAMYWYRQDPGQGLRLIYYSQIVNDFQKGDIAEGYSVSREKKESFPLTVTSAQKNPTAFYLCASSIGAGLADTQYFGPGTRLTVL.